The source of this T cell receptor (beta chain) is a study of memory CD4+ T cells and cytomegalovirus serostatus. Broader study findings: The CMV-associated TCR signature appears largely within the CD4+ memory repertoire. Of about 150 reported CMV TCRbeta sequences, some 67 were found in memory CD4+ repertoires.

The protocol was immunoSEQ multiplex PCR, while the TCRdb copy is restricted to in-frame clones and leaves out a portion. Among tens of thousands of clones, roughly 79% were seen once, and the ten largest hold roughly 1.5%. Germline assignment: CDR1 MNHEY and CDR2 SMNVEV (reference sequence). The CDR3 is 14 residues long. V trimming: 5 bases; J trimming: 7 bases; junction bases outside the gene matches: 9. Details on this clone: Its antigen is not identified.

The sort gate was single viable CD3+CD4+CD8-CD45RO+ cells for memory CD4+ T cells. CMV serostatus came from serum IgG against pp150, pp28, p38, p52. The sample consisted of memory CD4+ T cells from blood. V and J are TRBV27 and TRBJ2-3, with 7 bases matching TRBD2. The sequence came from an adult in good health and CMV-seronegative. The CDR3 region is CASSPGGGWNTQYF. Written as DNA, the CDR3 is TGTGCCAGCAGTCCTGGGGGGGGTTGGAATACGCAGTATTTT.